This T cell receptor beta chain was documented in a study of blood T cell repertoires in COVID-19. Study overall: Material from acute and convalescent COVID-19 was sourced from the United States, Italy and Spain. T cells, B-cell-depleted T cells, or PBMCs supplied cDNA or gDNA.

From germline, CDR1 is SGHAT and CDR2 FQNNGV. This CDR3 is 13 amino acids long. V was clipped by 0 bases and J by 7 bases, with 7 bases between them. Under the authors' procedure: Estimation of nucleated cell counts was performed using reference gene primer amplification. Profiled with immunoSEQ multiplex PCR; TCRdb holds only in-frame clones, not every one. The V and J calls and clone size are taken from that table; D and trimming were inferred from the DNA. The sample holds approximately 280,000 clones, around 89% seen once. Sequencing was performed on peripheral blood. This receptor was identified in a man aged 35 to 55 with acute or convalescent COVID-19. J is TRBJ2-1 and V is TRBV11-2; no reliable D call. The CDR3 loop is CASSLDPSNEQFF. For the CDR3, the DNA is TGTGCCAGCAGCTTAGATCCCTCGAATGAGCAGTTCTTC.